The present T cell receptor beta chain was sequenced within a study of shared clonotypes between healthy human individuals. The CDR3 is made up of 15 amino acids. Trimming left V 5 bases short and J 5 bases short, with 18 bases between. Per germline, CDR1 SGHRS and CDR2 YFSETQ. About this clone: Its antigen remains unknown.

Study results and limitations: Depth was large, yet rarefaction showed that sorted-subset sequencing was incomplete.

Using immunoSEQ multiplex PCR, the repertoire was profiled, and TCRdb retains in-frame clones only, with some absent. The table records around 2,000,000 clones, 90% to 95% of them present only once. This chain links TRBV5-1 with TRBJ2-3, with a tentative D call TRBD1 (6 bases). This sequence was found in a man between 18 and 29 years old in good health. The sample taken for sequencing was naive CD4+ T cells sorted from blood. Stated subset: CD45RA+ positively selected. The chain's CDR3 is CASRPTPGQEDTQYF. CDR3 DNA sequence: TGCGCCAGCAGACCAACTCCGGGACAAGAAGATACGCAGTATTTT.